This record looks at one T cell receptor beta chain sequence and its context. These data originate in a study of blood T cell repertoires in COVID-19. Profiling relied on immunoSEQ multiplex PCR, and the TCRdb table lists in-frame clones only, not all of them. The sample consists of 65,000 to 90,000 clones, 89% of them appearing once. The CDR3 runs 15 residues. Germline V gene sequence: CDR1 LGHDT, CDR2 YNNKEL (reference sequence). The V and J ends lost 4 bases and 4 bases respectively, with 16 bases between them. This chain uses TRBV3-1 (or the pseudogene TRBV3-2) with TRBJ1-1, with unresolved D. The sequence came from a man aged 45-65 years with acute or convalescent COVID-19. The material sequenced was peripheral blood. CDR3 sequence (DNA): TGTGCCAGCAGCCCCCACCCGGACGGGAGCACTGAAGCTTTCTTT. This encodes CASSPHPDGSTEAFF.